Described below is a single T cell receptor (beta chain) sequence and its context. The CDR3 covers 14 residues. CDR1 SGHAT and CDR2 FQNNGV come from the germline V gene. Trimming took 3 bases from V and 7 from J, leaving 15 bases between them. The data belong to a study of blood T cell repertoires in COVID-19. As for the study in general: The United States, Italy and Spain supplied acute and convalescent COVID-19 samples.

Participant reports of clinical history set cohort assignment. Source study methods: The authors estimated nucleated cell counts from reference gene primer amplification. The method was immunoSEQ multiplex PCR; TCRdb's version includes in-frame clones alone and lacks a portion of them. V and J calls and clone size are given by that table; D and trimming were obtained from the DNA. The profile shows hundreds of thousands of clones, nearly 90% of them singletons. The specimen sequenced was PBMCs or T cells enriched from blood (not recorded which). The chain links TRBV11-2 to TRBJ1-2, with D perhaps TRBD1 (5 bases). The origin of this receptor is a woman in her late teens or twenties with acute COVID-19. Written as DNA, the CDR3 is TGTGCCAGCAGCTTGCTCAGGGAGGTTCGTGGCTACACCTTC. Amino acids: CASSLLREVRGYTF. Filled out from reference TRBV11-2 and TRBJ1-2, the complete variable domain reads EAGVAQSPRYKIIEKRQSVAFWCNPISGHATLYWYQQILGQGPKLLIQFQNNGVVDDSQLPKDRFSAERLKGVDSTLKIQPAKLEDSAVYLCASSLLREVRGYTFGSGTRLTVV.